A single sample is the source of the 22 T cell receptor beta chains below, sequenced in a study of STAT5B mutations in CD4+ large granular lymphocyte leukemia. Profiling relied on immunoSEQ multiplex PCR, and the TCRdb table lists in-frame clones only, not all of them. The sample shows about 33,000 clones, 87% of them seen only once. Sequenced input: CD4+ T cells from blood buffy coats. The receptors originated from a human donor in good health.

The chain carries TRBV29-1 and TRBJ2-5; 11 bases map to TRBD2. The J segment lost 1 base and the V segment lost 7 bases, leaving 11 bases of the junction unmatched. The CDR3 covers 16 residues. CDR1 is SQVTM, CDR2 ANQGSEA, per germline. The CDR3 nucleotides read TGCAGCGCCAATCCCGGGACTAGCGGAGCCCAAGAGACCCAGTACTTC. Translated, it gives CSANPGTSGAQETQYF.

The chain is built from TRBV7-6 and TRBJ2-1; TRBD1 matches at 7 bases. CDR3 length: 14 amino acids. With 5 bases clipped from V and 9 bases from J, the junction kept 10 bases outside the gene matches. Germline loops: CDR1 SGHVS, CDR2 FNYEAQ. CDR3 protein: CASSPTTGSGEQFF. The CDR3 DNA sequence: TGTGCCAGCAGCCCCACGACAGGGTCCGGTGAGCAGTTCTTC.

The genes are TRBV7-2 and TRBJ1-1, with a weak D call TRBD1 (5 bases). The CDR3 is made up of 15 amino acids. Trimming took 2 bases from V and 2 from J, leaving 12 bases between them. The germline gives CDR1 SGHTA, CDR2 FQGNSA. CDR3 in DNA: TGTGCCAGCAGCTTATACGCTGGGGGAAACACTGAAGCTTTCTTT. Amino acids: CASSLYAGGNTEAFF. Filled out from reference TRBV7-2 and TRBJ1-1, the complete variable domain reads GAGVSQSPSNKVTEKGKDVELRCDPISGHTALYWYRQSLGQGLEFLIYFQGNSAPDKSGLPSDRFSAERTGGSVSTLTIQRTQQEDSAVYLCASSLYAGGNTEAFFGQGTRLTVV.

The genes are TRBV27 and TRBJ2-1, with D possibly being TRBD1 (6 bases). Trimming took 5 bases from V and 13 from J, leaving 15 bases between them. The germline gives CDR1 MNHEY, CDR2 SMNVEV (reference sequence). CDR3 length: 12 residues. In DNA form, the CDR3 reads TGTGCCAGCAGTCTCGGAGTGGGGGCTCAGTTCTTC. Translating it yields CASSLGVGAQFF.

The rearrangement links TRBV2 to TRBJ1-5; 7 nucleotides line up with TRBD1. V was clipped by 6 bases and J by 2 bases; unmatched bases: 16. This CDR3 region has 18 residues. Germline CDR1 SNHLY, CDR2 FYNNEI. The CDR3 coding sequence is TGTGCCAGCAGCCTCGGGATTGACAGGGATTTAGGCAATCAGCCCCAGCATTTT. Its translation: CASSLGIDRDLGNQPQHF.

This sequence joins TRBV27 and TRBJ2-5, with 9 positions matching TRBD1. The CDR3 has 13 amino acids. J was trimmed by 5 bases and V by 6 bases; bases with no gene match: 4. Germline V gives CDR1 MNHEY, CDR2 SMNVEV (reference sequence). The CDR3 loop is CASRRDRVETQYF. CDR3 nucleotide sequence: TGTGCCAGCAGACGGGACAGGGTTGAGACCCAGTACTTC.

The V and J genes are TRBV7-8 and TRBJ2-5; 9 positions match TRBD1. The CDR3 covers 15 residues. The J segment lost 4 bases and the V segment lost 3 bases, leaving 6 bases of the junction unmatched. Germline CDR1 and CDR2: SGHVS and FQNEAQ. The CDR3 sequence is CASSFYRGLRETQYF. The CDR3 region has the DNA TGTGCCAGCAGCTTCTACAGGGGGCTCCGAGAGACCCAGTACTTC.

V gene TRBV13 combines with J gene TRBJ1-2; TRBD1 agrees at 8 bases. Germline trimming cut 0 bases from V and 6 bases from J; bases unmatched to any gene: 3. This CDR3 spans 14 amino acids. Germline V gene data show CDR1 as PRHDT and CDR2 as FYEKMQ (reference sequence). The CDR3 here is CASSLGLDRDGYTF. Here the CDR3 DNA reads TGTGCCAGCAGCTTAGGCCTGGACAGGGATGGCTACACCTTC.

This clone was recorded a few times. This sequence joins TRBV19 and TRBJ1-2; 7 positions match TRBD1. CDR3 length: 15 residues. Germline-derived CDR1 and CDR2 are LNHDA and SQIVND (reference sequence). Trimming removed 0 bases from V and 4 bases from J; junction bases left unmatched: 5. The CDR3 loop is CASSIDRGDSYGYTF. The DNA of the CDR3 is TGTGCCAGTAGTATAGATCGAGGGGACAGCTATGGCTACACCTTC.

The V and J genes are TRBV7-2 and TRBJ2-3; 10 nucleotides align to TRBD2. The CDR3 covers 18 residues. Looked up from germline, CDR1 is SGHTA and CDR2 is FQGNSA. The ends lost 2 bases at V and 3 bases at J; junction bases unmatched: 11. CDR3 sequence (DNA): TGTGCCAGCAGCTTAAGGGCTAGCGGGAGAGTTGGAACAGATACGCAGTATTTT. Its protein is CASSLRASGRVGTDTQYF.

The CDR3 reads CASSLARQANEQFF. In DNA, the CDR3 is TGTGCCAGCAGCTTAGCTCGACAGGCAAATGAGCAGTTCTTC. The chain recombines TRBV7-2 with TRBJ2-1; D may be TRBD1 (6 bases). The V gene lost 0 bases and the J gene lost 7 bases, with 10 bases spanning the gap. The CDR3 runs 14 residues. CDR1 and CDR2 from the germline V gene are SGHTA and FQGNSA. Looking up the rest from reference TRBV7-2 and TRBJ2-1 gives the full variable domain: GAGVSQSPSNKVTEKGKDVELRCDPISGHTALYWYRQSLGQGLEFLIYFQGNSAPDKSGLPSDRFSAERTGGSVSTLTIQRTQQEDSAVYLCASSLARQANEQFFGPGTRLTVL.

The sample holds one count of this clone. The V gene is TRBV10-1, the J gene TRBJ2-2; D remains ambiguous. V shed 2 bases and J shed 4 bases, with 8 bases lying between them. CDR1 and CDR2 from the germline V gene are WNHNN and SYGVQD (reference sequence). This CDR3 comprises 14 residues. The CDR3 here is CASSEMQTTGELFF. CDR3 nucleotide sequence: TGCGCCAGCAGTGAGATGCAGACCACCGGGGAGCTGTTTTTT.

The gene calls are TRBV7-8 and TRBJ2-1; 11 bases fit TRBD2. After removal of 4 bases from V and 7 bases from J, the junction contained 6 bases not matched to a gene. Germline CDR1 is SGHVS and CDR2 is FQNEAQ. This CDR3 is 15 amino acids long. The chain's CDR3 is CASSSTSGRMNEQFF. Here the CDR3 DNA reads TGTGCCAGCAGCTCCACTAGCGGGAGAATGAATGAGCAGTTCTTC.

V gene TRBV7-9 combines with J gene TRBJ1-1; 9 nucleotides match TRBD1. This CDR3 is 17 amino acids long. CDR1 and CDR2 from the germline V gene are SEHNR and FQNEAQ (reference sequence). V trimming: 5 bases; J trimming: 1 base; junction bases outside the gene matches: 11. In DNA form, the CDR3 reads TGTGCCAGCAGCACCCCGGGGGACAGGGCTTCGAACACTGAAGCTTTCTTT. It translates to CASSTPGDRASNTEAFF. The full variable domain, its missing parts supplied by reference TRBV7-9 and TRBJ1-1, is DTGVSQNPRHKITKRGQNVTFRCDPISEHNRLYWYRQTLGQGPEFLTYFQNEAQLEKSRLLSDRFSAERPKGSFSTLEIQRTEQGDSAMYLCASSTPGDRASNTEAFFGQGTRLTVV.

The chain links TRBV7-2 to TRBJ2-5; D unclear. The J call may be in error: the DNA end matches TRBJ2-7 better. The CDR3 sequence is 13 residues long. Germline V gives CDR1 SGHTA, CDR2 FQGNSA. As DNA, the CDR3 is TGTGCCAGCAGCTCTCAGCGTAACTACGAGCAGTACTTC. It translates to CASSSQRNYEQYF.

CDR3 sequence reads: CAIRARDISYF. DNA for the CDR3: TGTGCCATCAGGGCCCGGGACATTTCGTACTTC. V usage is TRBV10-3 and J usage is TRBJ2-7; weak D call: TRBD1 (6 bases). This CDR3 has 11 amino acids. The ends were cut back, 6 bases at V and 12 bases at J, with 15 bases in the middle. The germline CDR1 and CDR2 sequences are ENHRY and SYGVKD.

This sequence joins TRBV6-6 and TRBJ2-1; the D gene is possibly TRBD2 (6 bases). CDR1 and CDR2 (germline): MNHNY, SVGAGI (reference sequence). V shed 8 bases and J shed 6 bases, with 23 bases lying between them. CDR3 length: 16 amino acids. The CDR3 loop is CASGGGGTGLFNEQFF. DNA for the CDR3: TGTGCCAGCGGGGGAGGCGGAACGGGACTCTTCAATGAGCAGTTCTTC.

This clone occurred a few times. The V call is TRBV6-5, the J call TRBJ1-2, with TRBD1 matching 8 bases. This CDR3 has 13 residues. The V gene end was trimmed by 4 bases and the J gene end by 5 bases; junction bases not matched to a gene: 3. Per germline, CDR1 MNHEY and CDR2 SVGAGI. The chain's CDR3 is CASSWDRWYGYTF. Here the CDR3 DNA reads TGTGCCAGCAGTTGGGACAGGTGGTATGGCTACACCTTC.

This clone was found once. The chain uses TRBV19 and TRBJ2-1, with 7 bases lining up with TRBD2. CDR3 size: 15 residues. Germline trimming cut 3 bases from V and 4 bases from J; bases unmatched to any gene: 6. The germline V gene has CDR1 LNHDA and CDR2 SQIVND (reference sequence). CDR3 in DNA: TGTGCCAGTAGTATGAAGGGACTACAATACAATGAGCAGTTCTTC. Protein sequence: CASSMKGLQYNEQFF. Complete variable domain (other parts from reference TRBV19 and TRBJ2-1): DGGITQSPKYLFRKEGQNVTLSCEQNLNHDAMYWYRQDPGQGLRLIYYSQIVNDFQKGDIAEGYSVSREKKESFPLTVTSAQKNPTAFYLCASSMKGLQYNEQFFGPGTRLTVL.

The V call is TRBV2, the J call TRBJ1-2, with 7 bases that match TRBD1. The CDR3 runs to 16 residues. V lost 2 bases and J lost 4; bases outside the gene matches: 10. CDR1 is SNHLY, CDR2 FYNNEI, per germline. The CDR3: CASSELYAGGSYGYTF. CDR3 DNA: TGTGCCAGCAGTGAATTGTACGCAGGGGGGAGCTATGGCTACACCTTC.

The genes are TRBV7-2 and TRBJ2-1, with a tentative D call TRBD2 (5 bases). Per germline, CDR1 SGHTA and CDR2 FQGNSA. The CDR3 has 14 residues. Trimming stripped 0 bases from V and 6 bases from J, with 9 bases between. The CDR3 DNA follows: TGTGCCAGCAGCTTAGCGGGAGTGACCAATGAGCAGTTCTTC. The encoded protein is CASSLAGVTNEQFF.

This rearrangement joins TRBV11-2 to TRBJ1-1, with unresolved D. CDR1 is SGHAT and CDR2 is FQNNGV in the germline V gene. This CDR3 comprises 11 residues. V was shortened by 6 bases and J by 1 base, with 3 bases between the two germline ends. This chain's CDR3 is CASRRNTEAFF. CDR3 in DNA: TGTGCCAGCAGGAGGAACACTGAAGCTTTCTTT.